Included here is one T cell receptor beta chain sequence, with context. One end of the junction varies from germline; a read error may be responsible. The data belong to a study of T cell changes during pregnancy in multiple sclerosis. This table comes from immunoSEQ multiplex PCR, and its TCRdb copy is limited to in-frame clones, with some not included. The profile covers about 38,000 clones, with 85% to 90% appearing a single time and more than 0.5% taken by the ten largest. The sequence came from a female donor with multiple sclerosis, enrolled in a pregnancy study. The sample was CD4+ T cells from peripheral blood mononuclear cells, taken in the second trimester of pregnancy.

CDR3: CATSTSGRARSYNEQFF. The CDR3 nucleotides are TGTGCCACCAGTACTAGCGGGAGGGCCAGGTCCTACAATGAGCAGTTCTTC. The chain carries TRBV28 and TRBJ2-1; 13 nucleotides agree with TRBD2. Germline V lookup: CDR1 MDHEN, CDR2 SYDVKM. The length of the CDR3 is 17 residues.